These T cell receptor beta chains were read from a single sample in a study of blood T cell repertoires in COVID-19. Generated by immunoSEQ multiplex PCR, the TCRdb table keeps only in-frame clones and is missing some. In the table there are 150,000 or so clones, approximately 80% of which are singletons. The sequenced material came from PBMCs or T cells enriched from blood (not recorded which). The receptors were sampled from a woman aged 55-70 years who had recovered from COVID-19. The CDR3 runs from the conserved cysteine through the conserved F or W. A D gene is named only where the DNA matches it firmly. Expanded clones get a size class; other rows say once, few or many, or leave the size out.

d_call: .
clone_size: .
j_call: TRBJ2-3
v_call: TRBV11-3
cdr3_aa: CASSSRRGNTQYF
cdr3_nt: TGTGCCAGCAGCTCAAGGCGGGGAAATACGCAGTATTTT

d_call: TRBD1
clone_size: .
j_call: TRBJ1-1
v_call: TRBV20-1
cdr3_aa: CSARGQGVTFF
cdr3_nt: TGCAGTGCTAGGGGGCAGGGGGTGACTTTCTTT

d_call: .
clone_size: .
j_call: TRBJ2-3
v_call: TRBV6-1
cdr3_aa: CASSDQGRGMDTQYF
cdr3_nt: TGTGCCAGCAGTGATCAGGGTCGCGGTATGGATACGCAGTATTTT

d_call: .
clone_size: .
j_call: TRBJ1-2
v_call: TRBV19
cdr3_aa: CASSIWGTDGYTF
cdr3_nt: TGTGCCAGTAGTATTTGGGGCACGGATGGCTACACCTTC

d_call: TRBD1
clone_size: .
j_call: TRBJ2-1
v_call: TRBV5-8
cdr3_aa: CASSRPGQVGNEQFF
cdr3_nt: TGTGCCAGCAGCCGCCCGGGACAGGTCGGGAATGAGCAGTTCTTC

d_call: .
clone_size: .
j_call: TRBJ2-7
v_call: TRBV11-2
cdr3_aa: CASSLNRVKGEQYF
cdr3_nt: TGTGCCAGCAGCTTGAACAGGGTGAAAGGCGAGCAGTACTTC

d_call: .
clone_size: .
j_call: TRBJ1-5
v_call: TRBV28
cdr3_aa: CASSPLTRGEGQPQHF
cdr3_nt: TGTGCCAGCAGCCCCCTCACGAGGGGGGAGGGTCAGCCCCAGCATTTT

d_call: .
clone_size: .
j_call: TRBJ2-7
v_call: TRBV3-1/TRBV3-2
cdr3_aa: CASSPLLSSYEQYF
cdr3_nt: TGTGCCAGCAGCCCACTACTGAGCTCCTACGAGCAGTACTTC

d_call: TRBD1
clone_size: .
j_call: TRBJ2-3
v_call: TRBV2
cdr3_aa: CASTTRDRGWTDTQYF
cdr3_nt: TGTGCCAGCACCACCCGGGACAGGGGTTGGACAGATACGCAGTATTTT

d_call: .
clone_size: .
j_call: TRBJ2-6
v_call: TRBV27
cdr3_aa: CASSSRSYSGANVLTF
cdr3_nt: TGTGCCAGCAGTTCTAGGTCGTACTCTGGGGCCAACGTCCTGACTTTC

d_call: TRBD1
clone_size: .
j_call: TRBJ1-1
v_call: TRBV2
cdr3_aa: CASRPGTANTEAFF
cdr3_nt: TGTGCCAGCAGGCCGGGGACAGCTAACACTGAAGCTTTCTTT

d_call: TRBD1
clone_size: .
j_call: TRBJ2-7
v_call: TRBV27
cdr3_aa: CASSFDRGHEQYF
cdr3_nt: TGTGCCAGCAGTTTTGACAGGGGCCACGAGCAGTACTTC

d_call: TRBD1
clone_size: once
j_call: TRBJ2-7
v_call: TRBV5-1
cdr3_aa: CASSQGQGEQYF
cdr3_nt: TGCGCCAGCAGCCAGGGACAGGGCGAGCAGTACTTC

d_call: .
clone_size: .
j_call: TRBJ1-5
v_call: TRBV12-3/TRBV12-4
cdr3_aa: CASSFQVYQPQHF
cdr3_nt: TGTGCCAGCAGTTTTCAGGTTTATCAGCCCCAGCATTTT

d_call: TRBD1
clone_size: .
j_call: TRBJ1-1
v_call: TRBV7-3
cdr3_aa: CASRKQGAENTEAFF
cdr3_nt: TGTGCCAGTAGGAAACAGGGGGCAGAGAACACTGAAGCTTTCTTT

d_call: TRBD1
clone_size: .
j_call: TRBJ1-6
v_call: TRBV24-1
cdr3_aa: CATSDLIVPRAQGALHF
cdr3_nt: TGTGCCACCAGTGATTTAATAGTCCCCAGGGCTCAGGGGGCCCTCCACTTT

d_call: .
clone_size: .
j_call: TRBJ2-2
v_call: TRBV11-2
cdr3_aa: CASSPRANTGELFF
cdr3_nt: TGTGCCAGCAGCCCCCGAGCGAACACCGGGGAGCTGTTTTTT

d_call: TRBD2
clone_size: .
j_call: TRBJ2-6
v_call: TRBV28
cdr3_aa: CASSLWRLAGGPGVLTF
cdr3_nt: TGTGCCAGCAGTCTGTGGCGACTAGCGGGAGGGCCAGGGGTCCTGACTTTC

d_call: .
clone_size: once
j_call: TRBJ2-5
v_call: TRBV5-1
cdr3_aa: CASSLEGYQETQYF
cdr3_nt: TGCGCCAGCAGCTTGGAGGGGTACCAAGAGACCCAGTACTTC

d_call: .
clone_size: .
j_call: TRBJ2-7
v_call: TRBV6-5
cdr3_aa: CASSPDGYYEQYF
cdr3_nt: TGTGCCAGCAGTCCAGACGGGTACTACGAGCAGTACTTC

d_call: .
clone_size: .
j_call: TRBJ2-3
v_call: TRBV7-8
cdr3_aa: CASSLALATDTQYF
cdr3_nt: TGTGCCAGCAGCTTAGCACTAGCAACAGATACGCAGTATTTT

d_call: .
clone_size: .
j_call: TRBJ1-5
v_call: TRBV6-5
cdr3_aa: CASRSPLYSNQPQHF
cdr3_nt: TGTGCCAGCAGATCGCCCCTCTATAGCAATCAGCCCCAGCATTTT

d_call: .
clone_size: .
j_call: TRBJ1-5
v_call: TRBV5-6
cdr3_aa: CASSLYSSVSNQPQHF
cdr3_nt: TGTGCCAGCAGCTTGTATTCTTCGGTTAGCAATCAGCCCCAGCATTTT

d_call: TRBD1
clone_size: .
j_call: TRBJ1-2
v_call: TRBV5-1
cdr3_aa: CASSLVRQGLNGYTF
cdr3_nt: TGCGCCAGCAGCTTGGTTCGACAGGGGTTGAATGGCTACACCTTC

d_call: .
clone_size: .
j_call: TRBJ2-7
v_call: TRBV7-9
cdr3_aa: CASAGDHLSYEQYF
cdr3_nt: TGTGCCAGCGCAGGGGACCACCTATCCTACGAGCAGTACTTC

d_call: TRBD1
clone_size: once
j_call: TRBJ1-2
v_call: TRBV2
cdr3_aa: CASSPDRGNYGYTF
cdr3_nt: TGTGCCAGCAGCCCGGACAGGGGAAACTATGGCTACACCTTC

d_call: TRBD2
clone_size: .
j_call: TRBJ2-3
v_call: TRBV24-1
cdr3_aa: CATSDPGLAYTDTQYF
cdr3_nt: TGTGCCACCAGTGATCCCGGACTAGCGTACACAGATACGCAGTATTTT

d_call: TRBD1
clone_size: .
j_call: TRBJ2-4
v_call: TRBV18
cdr3_aa: CASSPPSQGAAKNIQYF
cdr3_nt: TGTGCCAGCTCACCACCGAGTCAGGGGGCGGCCAAAAACATTCAGTACTTC

d_call: .
clone_size: .
j_call: TRBJ2-1
v_call: TRBV5-1
cdr3_aa: CASRDNNSPNEQFF
cdr3_nt: TGCGCCAGCAGGGACAATAACTCACCCAATGAGCAGTTCTTC

d_call: TRBD1
clone_size: once
j_call: TRBJ1-1
v_call: TRBV28
cdr3_aa: CASWDRFMNTEAFF
cdr3_nt: TGTGCCAGCTGGGACAGATTCATGAACACTGAAGCTTTCTTT

d_call: TRBD2
clone_size: .
j_call: TRBJ2-7
v_call: TRBV7-2
cdr3_aa: CASTRTSGSYYEQYF
cdr3_nt: TGTGCCAGCACCCGCACTAGCGGGAGCTACTACGAGCAGTACTTC

d_call: .
clone_size: .
j_call: TRBJ1-3
v_call: TRBV7-2
cdr3_aa: CASSLRGDYSGNTIYF
cdr3_nt: TGTGCCAGCAGCTTGAGAGGTGATTACTCTGGAAACACCATATATTTT

d_call: TRBD2
clone_size: .
j_call: TRBJ2-1
v_call: TRBV7-2
cdr3_aa: CASSLSSGRASEQFF
cdr3_nt: TGTGCCAGCAGCTTAAGTAGCGGGAGGGCCAGCGAGCAGTTCTTC